This T cell receptor (beta chain) was identified during a study of early T cells in non-severe SARS-CoV-2 infection. Study as a whole: The sequenced material was bulk RNA from unsorted whole blood, and its chains were unpaired. Study-level findings and limits: Comparison of clonotypes with VDJdb favored anti-spike CD8 responses while missing private and CD4 specificities.

This clonotype was picked up many times. Antigen unknown. This CDR3 spans 16 amino acids. In germline, CDR1 is SGHAT, CDR2 FQDESV (reference sequence). The V and J ends lost 0 bases and 9 bases, in that order; junction bases with no gene match: 10. Unique molecular identifiers were added to individual cDNA molecules. TCRdb independently ran MiXCR on the 5' RACE reads; one entry per CDR3 protein. The sample comprises about 83,000 distinct CDR3 sequences, around 12% of which are singletons, and just over 6.5% rests with the top ten. The sample taken for sequencing was whole blood. The receptor was isolated from an adult who was a healthcare worker with PCR-confirmed SARS-CoV-2 infection or an uninfected control (not recorded which). V is TRBV11-1 and J is TRBJ2-1, with TRBD2 identical over 8 bases. The CDR3 region has the DNA TGTGCCAGCAGCTTAGCGCGAGTAGCGGGACGCAGTGAGCAGTTCTTC. Amino acid sequence: CASSLARVAGRSEQFF.